This T cell receptor (beta chain) was obtained from a study of blood T cell repertoires in COVID-19. The wider study: T cells, B-cell-depleted T cells, or PBMCs supplied cDNA or gDNA.

Trimming took 1 base from V and 7 from J; bases not matched to a gene: 5. The CDR3 runs to 14 residues. Germline CDR1 and CDR2: SNHLY and FYNNEI. Authors' methods: Amplification of reference gene primers was used by the study to estimate nucleated cell counts. TCRdb's table, derived via immunoSEQ multiplex PCR, lists solely in-frame clones and lacks some. D and trimming come from the DNA, and the V and J calls and clone size come from that table. The repertoire has about 310,000 clones, roughly 91% of them found once; the top ten carry 1%. This clonotype was sampled from a man between 45 and 60 years old with active or convalescent COVID-19. The chain carries TRBV2 and TRBJ1-2, with 8 bases lining up with TRBD1. The sample taken for sequencing was peripheral blood. CDR3 sequence (DNA): TGTGCCAGCAGTGAAGGTCAGGGGGCGATTGGCTACACCTTC. Its protein product is CASSEGQGAIGYTF.